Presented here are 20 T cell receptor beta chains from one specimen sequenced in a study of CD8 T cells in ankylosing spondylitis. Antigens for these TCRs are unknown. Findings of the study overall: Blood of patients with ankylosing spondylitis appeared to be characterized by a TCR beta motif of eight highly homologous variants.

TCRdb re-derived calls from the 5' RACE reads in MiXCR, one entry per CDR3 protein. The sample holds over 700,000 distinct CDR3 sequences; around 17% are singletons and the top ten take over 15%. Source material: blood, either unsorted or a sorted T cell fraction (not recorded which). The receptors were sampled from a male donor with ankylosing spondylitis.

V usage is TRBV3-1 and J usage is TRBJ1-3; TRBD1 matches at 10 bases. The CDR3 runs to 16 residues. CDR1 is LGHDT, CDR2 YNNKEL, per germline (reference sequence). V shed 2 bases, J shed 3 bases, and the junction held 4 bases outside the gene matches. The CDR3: CASSQRQGAGGNTIYF. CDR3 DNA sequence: TGTGCCAGCAGCCAACGACAGGGGGCTGGTGGAAACACCATATATTTT.

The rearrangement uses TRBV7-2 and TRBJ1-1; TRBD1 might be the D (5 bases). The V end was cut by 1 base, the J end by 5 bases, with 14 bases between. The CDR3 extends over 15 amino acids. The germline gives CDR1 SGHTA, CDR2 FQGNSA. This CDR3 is CASSLGSGEGTEAFF. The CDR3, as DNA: TGTGCCAGCAGCTTAGGGTCTGGGGAGGGGACTGAAGCTTTCTTT.

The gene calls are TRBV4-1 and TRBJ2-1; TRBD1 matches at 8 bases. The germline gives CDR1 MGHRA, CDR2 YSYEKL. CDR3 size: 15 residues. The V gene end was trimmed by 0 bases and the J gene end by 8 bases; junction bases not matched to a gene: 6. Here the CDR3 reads CASSQDFQGADEQFF. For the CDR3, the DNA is TGCGCCAGCAGCCAAGATTTTCAGGGGGCTGATGAGCAGTTCTTC.

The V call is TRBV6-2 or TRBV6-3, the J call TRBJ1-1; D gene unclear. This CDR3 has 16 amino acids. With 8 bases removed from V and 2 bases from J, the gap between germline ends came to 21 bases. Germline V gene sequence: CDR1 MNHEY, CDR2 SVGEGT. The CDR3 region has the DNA TGTGCCAGCTTCCCTCTGGGCCTTCGGGATAACACTGAAGCTTTCTTT. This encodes CASFPLGLRDNTEAFF.

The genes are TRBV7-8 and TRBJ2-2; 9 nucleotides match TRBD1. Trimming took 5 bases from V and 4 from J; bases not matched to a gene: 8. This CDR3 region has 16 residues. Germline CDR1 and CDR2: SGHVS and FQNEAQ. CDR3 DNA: TGTGCCAGCAGCCCTGGGACAGGGTTTGGCACCGGGGAGCTGTTTTTT. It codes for CASSPGTGFGTGELFF.

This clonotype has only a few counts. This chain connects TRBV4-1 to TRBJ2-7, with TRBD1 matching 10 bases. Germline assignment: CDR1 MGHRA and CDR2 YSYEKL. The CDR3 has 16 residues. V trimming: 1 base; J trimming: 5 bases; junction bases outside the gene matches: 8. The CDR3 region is CASSQVIGTGVNEQYF. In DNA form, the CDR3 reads TGCGCCAGCAGCCAAGTTATTGGGACAGGGGTGAACGAGCAGTACTTC.

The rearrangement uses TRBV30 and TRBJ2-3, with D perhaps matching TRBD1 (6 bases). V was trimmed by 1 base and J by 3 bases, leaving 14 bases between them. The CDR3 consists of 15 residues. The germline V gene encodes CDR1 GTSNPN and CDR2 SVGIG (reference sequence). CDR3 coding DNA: TGTGCCTGGAGTGACCAGGGGTTAGCAACAGATACGCAGTATTTT. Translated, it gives CAWSDQGLATDTQYF.

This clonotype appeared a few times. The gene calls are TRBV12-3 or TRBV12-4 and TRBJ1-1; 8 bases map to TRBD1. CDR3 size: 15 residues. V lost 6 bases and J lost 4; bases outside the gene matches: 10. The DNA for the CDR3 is TGTGCCAGCAGGGTACAGGACAGGGAGGGCACTGAAGCTTTCTTT. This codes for CASRVQDREGTEAFF.

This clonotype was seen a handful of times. The CDR3 region is CAWNLGENNSPLHF. DNA for the CDR3: TGTGCCTGGAACCTCGGAGAAAATAATTCACCCCTCCACTTT. The rearrangement links TRBV30 to TRBJ1-6; D unresolved. The CDR3 runs 14 residues. Looked up from germline, CDR1 is GTSNPN and CDR2 is SVGIG (reference sequence). Trimming left V 4 bases short and J 5 bases short, with 12 bases between.

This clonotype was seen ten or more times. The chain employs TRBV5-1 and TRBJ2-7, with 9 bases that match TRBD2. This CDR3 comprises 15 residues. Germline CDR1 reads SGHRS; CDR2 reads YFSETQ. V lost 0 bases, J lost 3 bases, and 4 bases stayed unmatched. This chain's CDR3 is CASSLVVAGDYEQYF. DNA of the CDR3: TGCGCCAGCAGCTTGGTGGTAGCGGGAGACTACGAGCAGTACTTC. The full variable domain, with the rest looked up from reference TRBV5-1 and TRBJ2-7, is KAGVTQTPRYLIKTRGQQVTLSCSPISGHRSVSWYQQTPGQGLQFLFEYFSETQRNKGNFPGRFSGRQFSNSRSEMNVSTLELGDSALYLCASSLVVAGDYEQYFGPGTRLTVT.

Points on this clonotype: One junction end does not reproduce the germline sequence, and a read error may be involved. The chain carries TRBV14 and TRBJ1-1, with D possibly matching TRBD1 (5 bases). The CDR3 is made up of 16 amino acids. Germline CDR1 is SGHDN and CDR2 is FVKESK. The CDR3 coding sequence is TGTGCCAGCAGCCAAGATCGTTTTACGTCGGGCAGGGCTCCGATCTTT. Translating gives CASSQDRFTSGRAPIF.

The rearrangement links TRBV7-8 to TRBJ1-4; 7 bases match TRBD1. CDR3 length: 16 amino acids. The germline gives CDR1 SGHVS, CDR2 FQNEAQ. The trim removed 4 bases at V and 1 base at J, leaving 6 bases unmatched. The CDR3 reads CASSSRQGLTNEKLFF. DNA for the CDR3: TGTGCCAGCAGCTCCCGACAGGGATTAACTAATGAAAAACTGTTTTTT.

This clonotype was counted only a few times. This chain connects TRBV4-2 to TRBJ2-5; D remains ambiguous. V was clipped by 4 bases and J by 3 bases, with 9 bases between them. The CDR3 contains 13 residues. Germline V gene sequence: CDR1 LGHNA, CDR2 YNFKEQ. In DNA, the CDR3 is TGTGCCAGCAGCCTGTACTTGAAAGAGACCCAGTACTTC. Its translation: CASSLYLKETQYF.

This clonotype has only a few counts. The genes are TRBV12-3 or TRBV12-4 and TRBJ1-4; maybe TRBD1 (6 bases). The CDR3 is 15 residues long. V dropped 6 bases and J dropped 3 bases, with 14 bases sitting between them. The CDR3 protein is CASRPTGLPNEKLFF. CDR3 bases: TGTGCCAGCAGGCCTACAGGGTTGCCTAATGAAAAACTGTTTTTT.

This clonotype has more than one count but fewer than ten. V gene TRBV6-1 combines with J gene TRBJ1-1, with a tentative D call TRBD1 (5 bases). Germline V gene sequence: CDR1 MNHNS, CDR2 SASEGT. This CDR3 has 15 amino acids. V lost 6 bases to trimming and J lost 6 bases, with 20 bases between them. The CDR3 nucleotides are TGTGCCAGCAGACGTAGGGGTTCGGCGGGCGCTGAAGCTTTCTTT. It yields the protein CASRRRGSAGAEAFF.

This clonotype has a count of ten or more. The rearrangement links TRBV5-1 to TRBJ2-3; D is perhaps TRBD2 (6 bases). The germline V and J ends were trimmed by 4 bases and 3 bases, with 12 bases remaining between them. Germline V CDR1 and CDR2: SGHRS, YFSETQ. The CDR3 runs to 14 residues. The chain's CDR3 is CASSPGEVTDTQYF. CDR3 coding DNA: TGCGCCAGCAGCCCCGGGGAGGTGACAGATACGCAGTATTTT.

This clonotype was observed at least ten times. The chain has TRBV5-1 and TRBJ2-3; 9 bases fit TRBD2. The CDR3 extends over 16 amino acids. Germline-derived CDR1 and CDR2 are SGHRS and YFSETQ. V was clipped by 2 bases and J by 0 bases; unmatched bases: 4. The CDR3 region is CASSFSTSGSTDTQYF. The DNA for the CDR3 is TGCGCCAGCAGCTTCTCGACTAGCGGCAGCACAGATACGCAGTATTTT.

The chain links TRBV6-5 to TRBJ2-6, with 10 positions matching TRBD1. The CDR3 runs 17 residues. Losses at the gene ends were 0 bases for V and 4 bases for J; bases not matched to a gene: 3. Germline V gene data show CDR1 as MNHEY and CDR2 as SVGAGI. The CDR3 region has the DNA TGTGCCAGCAGTTACTCGGGACAGGGGACGGGGGCCAACGTCCTGACTTTC. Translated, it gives CASSYSGQGTGANVLTF.

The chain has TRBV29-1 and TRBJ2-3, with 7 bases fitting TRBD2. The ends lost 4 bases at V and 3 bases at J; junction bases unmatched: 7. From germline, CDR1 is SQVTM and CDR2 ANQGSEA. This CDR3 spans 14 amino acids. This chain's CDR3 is CSVGGGTPTDTQYF. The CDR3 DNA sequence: TGCAGCGTTGGGGGGGGGACTCCAACAGATACGCAGTATTTT.

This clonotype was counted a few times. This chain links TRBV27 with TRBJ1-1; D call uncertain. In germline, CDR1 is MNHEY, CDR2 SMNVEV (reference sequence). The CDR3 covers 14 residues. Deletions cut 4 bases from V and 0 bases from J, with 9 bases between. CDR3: CASSSPGLNTEAFF. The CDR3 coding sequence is TGTGCCAGCAGTTCCCCCGGACTGAACACTGAAGCTTTCTTT.